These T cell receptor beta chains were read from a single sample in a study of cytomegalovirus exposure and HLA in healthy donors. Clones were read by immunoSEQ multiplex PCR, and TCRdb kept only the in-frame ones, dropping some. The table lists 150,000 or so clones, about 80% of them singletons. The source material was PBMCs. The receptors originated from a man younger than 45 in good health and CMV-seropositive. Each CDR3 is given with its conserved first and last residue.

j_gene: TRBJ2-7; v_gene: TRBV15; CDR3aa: CATSRDEGPSHEQYF
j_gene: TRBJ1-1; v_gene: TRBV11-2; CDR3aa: CASSWTGGNTEAFF
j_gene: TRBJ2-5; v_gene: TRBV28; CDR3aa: CASSRRVGTGGLETQYF
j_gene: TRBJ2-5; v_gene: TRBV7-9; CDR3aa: CASSASGQETQYF
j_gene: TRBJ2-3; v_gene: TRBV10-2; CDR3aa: CASRELAGPTDTQYF
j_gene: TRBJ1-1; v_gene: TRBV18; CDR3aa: CASSPPSGRKAFF
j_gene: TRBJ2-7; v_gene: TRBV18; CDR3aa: CASSPTGGTYEQYF
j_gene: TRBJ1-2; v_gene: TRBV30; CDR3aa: CAWSKNDRGHGYTF
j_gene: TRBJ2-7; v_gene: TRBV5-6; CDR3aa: CASSLTGAYEQYF
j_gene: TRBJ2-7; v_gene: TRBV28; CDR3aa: CAAKAWGDSYEQYF
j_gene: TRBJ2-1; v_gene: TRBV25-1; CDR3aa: CASSEWKANEQFF
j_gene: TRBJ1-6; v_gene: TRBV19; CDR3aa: CASSSRTGMIDSPLHF
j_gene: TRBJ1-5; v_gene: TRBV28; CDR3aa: CASYGLVYQPQHF
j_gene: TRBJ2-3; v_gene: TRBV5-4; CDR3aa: CASSFGASGHPTDTQYF
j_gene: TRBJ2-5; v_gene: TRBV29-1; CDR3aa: CSVVRLAGSEQYF
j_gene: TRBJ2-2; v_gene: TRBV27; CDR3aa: CASRRSGGLNTGELFF
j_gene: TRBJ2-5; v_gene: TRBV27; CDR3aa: CASSLDPTSQETQYF
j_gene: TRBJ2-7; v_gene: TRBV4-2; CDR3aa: CASRRLAEPSSYEQYF